The source of this TCR beta chain is a study of blood T cell repertoires in COVID-19. Study background: Material from acute and convalescent COVID-19 was sourced from the United States, Italy and Spain. Sources were T cells, B-cell-depleted T cells, or PBMCs; the material itself was cDNA or gDNA.

V shed 6 bases, J shed 6 bases, and the junction held 5 bases outside the gene matches. CDR1 is MNHEY, CDR2 SVGAGI, per germline. The CDR3 consists of 14 residues. Per the original methods: Quantification of nucleated cells was approximated via reference gene primer amplification. Assay used: immunoSEQ multiplex PCR; TCRdb lists only in-frame clones, some missing. Clone size and V and J calls were adopted from that table, with D and trimming inferred from the DNA. The table records about 210,000 clones, around 86% of them present only once. Participants were aged roughly 18 to 90 years from about two dozen US areas.

The clonotype comes from a woman between 45 and 65 years old with acute COVID-19. This chain uses TRBV6-5 with TRBJ2-2; 9 nucleotides agree with TRBD1. The sequencing sample was made of PBMCs or T cells enriched from blood (not recorded which). The CDR3 DNA reads TGTGCCAGCAGCCGGGACAGGGTAGCCGGGGAGCTGTTTTTT. The encoded protein is CASSRDRVAGELFF.